The clone carrying this TCR beta chain was counted a few times. Antigen specificity is unknown. The data were taken from a study of regulatory T cells in long-lasting Graves disease. Study-level background: Treatment with antithyroid drugs for over 5 years, together with positive TSH receptor antibodies, meant persistent Graves' disease.

The time point: persistent/refractory GD, antithyroid drugs over 5 years with positive TRAb. The TCR library was made from RNA extracted from PBMCs. An endocrinology unit in Xi'an, China, supplied the patients. Library construction for TCR beta used iRepertoire HTBI primers and Arm-PCR of CDR3 regions. TCRdb re-derived calls from the multiplex PCR reads in MiXCR, one entry per CDR3 protein. The sample has some 430,000 distinct CDR3 sequences, about 22% seen once. Study results and limitations: Few sampled subjects may have lowered accuracy. Examination was confined to peripheral blood, excluding thyroid tissue.

Germline lookup yields CDR1 SGHTA and CDR2 FQGNSA. After removal of 5 bases from V and 5 bases from J, the junction contained 6 bases not matched to a gene. CDR3 length equals 15 residues. The source is a female donor with Graves disease. V gene TRBV7-2 combines with J gene TRBJ2-3; 11 positions agree with TRBD2. The material was peripheral blood mononuclear cells (PBMCs), obtained when the disease was refractory, from a patient treated with antithyroid drugs. CDR3 sequence (DNA): TGTGCCAGCAGCCCCACTAGCGGGGGACGAGATACGCAGTATTTT. This encodes CASSPTSGGRDTQYF.